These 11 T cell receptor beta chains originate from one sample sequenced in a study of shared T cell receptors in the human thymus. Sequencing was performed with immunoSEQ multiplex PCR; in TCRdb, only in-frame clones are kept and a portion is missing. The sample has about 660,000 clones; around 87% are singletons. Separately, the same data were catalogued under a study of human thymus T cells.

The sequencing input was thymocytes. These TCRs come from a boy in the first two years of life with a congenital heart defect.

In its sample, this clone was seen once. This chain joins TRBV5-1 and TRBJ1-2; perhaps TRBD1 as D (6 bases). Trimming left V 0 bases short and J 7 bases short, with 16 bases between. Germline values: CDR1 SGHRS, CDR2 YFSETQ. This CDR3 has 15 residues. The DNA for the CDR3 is TGCGCCAGCAGCTTGGCCGTTTCAGGGGCGAGTGGCTACACCTTC. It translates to CASSLAVSGASGYTF.

The CDR3 DNA reads as TGCGCCAGCAGCCAAGAACCCTCAGACAGGGAAGGGGATCAGCCCCAGCATTTT. It yields the protein CASSQEPSDREGDQPQHF. The chain combines TRBV4-1 with TRBJ1-5, with 7 positions matching TRBD1. CDR1 MGHRA and CDR2 YSYEKL come from the germline V gene. The trim removed 0 bases at V and 5 bases at J, leaving 13 bases unmatched. There are 18 residues in the CDR3.

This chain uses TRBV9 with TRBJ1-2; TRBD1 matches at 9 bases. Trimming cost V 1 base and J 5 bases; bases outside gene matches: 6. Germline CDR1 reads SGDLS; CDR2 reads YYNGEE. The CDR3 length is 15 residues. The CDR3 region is CASSVTRTGEYGYTF. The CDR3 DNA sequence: TGTGCCAGCAGCGTAACACGGACAGGGGAGTATGGCTACACCTTC.

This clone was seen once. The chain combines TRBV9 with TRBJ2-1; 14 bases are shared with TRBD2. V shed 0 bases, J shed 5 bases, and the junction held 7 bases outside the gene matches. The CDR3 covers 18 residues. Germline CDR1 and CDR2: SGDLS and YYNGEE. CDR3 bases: TGTGCCAGCAGCGTAGGACTAGCGGGGGGGCCGGGAAACAATGAGCAGTTCTTC. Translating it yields CASSVGLAGGPGNNEQFF.

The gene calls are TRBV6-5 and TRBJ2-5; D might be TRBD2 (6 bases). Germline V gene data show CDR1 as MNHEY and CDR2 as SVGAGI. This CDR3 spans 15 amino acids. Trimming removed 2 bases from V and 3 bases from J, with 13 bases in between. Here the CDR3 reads CASSYVRDSEETQYF. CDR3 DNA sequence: TGTGCCAGCAGTTACGTGCGGGACTCCGAAGAGACCCAGTACTTC.

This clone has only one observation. CDR3 sequence reads: CASSARDRVTDTQYF. The CDR3 DNA is TGTGCCAGCAGCGCCCGGGACAGGGTTACGGATACGCAGTATTTT. The chain has TRBV9 and TRBJ2-3; TRBD1 matches 9 bases. The germline CDR1 and CDR2 sequences are SGDLS and YYNGEE. V lost 3 bases, J lost 6 bases, and 8 bases stayed unmatched. The CDR3 is made up of 15 amino acids.

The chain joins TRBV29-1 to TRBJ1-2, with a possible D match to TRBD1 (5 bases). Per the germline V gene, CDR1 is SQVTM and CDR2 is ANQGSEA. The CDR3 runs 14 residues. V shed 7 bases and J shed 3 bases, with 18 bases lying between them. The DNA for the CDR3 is TGCAGCGCAAAGAAAGAGACAGCACACTATGGCTACACCTTC. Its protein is CSAKKETAHYGYTF.

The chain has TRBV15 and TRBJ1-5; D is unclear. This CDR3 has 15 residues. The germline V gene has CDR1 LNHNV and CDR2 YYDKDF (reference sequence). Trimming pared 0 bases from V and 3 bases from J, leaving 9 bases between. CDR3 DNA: TGTGCCACCAGCAGAGATGCGGCTCACAATCAGCCCCAGCATTTT. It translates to CATSRDAAHNQPQHF. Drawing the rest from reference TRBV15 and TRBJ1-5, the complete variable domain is DAMVIQNPRYQVTQFGKPVTLSCSQTLNHNVMYWYQQKSSQAPKLLFHYYDKDFNNEADTPDNFQSRRPNTSFCFLDIRSPGLGDTAMYLCATSRDAAHNQPQHFGDGTRLSIL.

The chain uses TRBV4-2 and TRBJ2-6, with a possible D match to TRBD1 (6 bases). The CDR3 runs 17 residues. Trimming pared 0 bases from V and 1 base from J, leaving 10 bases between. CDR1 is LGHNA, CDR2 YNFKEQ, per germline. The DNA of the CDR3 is TGTGCCAGCAGCCAAGATCGGGACAAATCTGGGGCCAACGTCCTGACTTTC. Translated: CASSQDRDKSGANVLTF.

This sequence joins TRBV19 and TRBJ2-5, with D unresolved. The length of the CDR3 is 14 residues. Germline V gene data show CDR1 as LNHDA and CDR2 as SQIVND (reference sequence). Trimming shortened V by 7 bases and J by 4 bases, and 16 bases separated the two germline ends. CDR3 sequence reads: CASTANAGVETQYF. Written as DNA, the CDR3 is TGTGCCAGTACGGCCAATGCTGGAGTAGAGACCCAGTACTTC.

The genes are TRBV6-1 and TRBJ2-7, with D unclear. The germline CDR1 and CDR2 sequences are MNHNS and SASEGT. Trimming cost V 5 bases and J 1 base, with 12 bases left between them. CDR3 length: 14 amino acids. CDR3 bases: TGTGCCAGCAGTAACCGGAACAGATCCTACGAGCAGTACTTC. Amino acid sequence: CASSNRNRSYEQYF.